The text below deals with one TCR beta chain. Its antigen is currently not known. Base-call qualities are not available, and no considerably larger clone is one nucleotide away. The entry originates in a study of blood T cell repertoires in COVID-19 (dated by TCRdb to about 2020). General notes on the study: Collaborator samples came from the United States, Italy and Spain and covered acute and convalescent phases of COVID-19. Where HLA class I and class II types were available, the types were taken from metadata supplied by the sample provider, not from assay-based typing. Samples were obtained from the ongoing ImmuneRACE study (first 160 participants) and from roughly 1,300 subjects provided by 6 global collaborators. The dataset comprised deeply sampled blood TCRbeta repertoires from subjects exposed to, actively infected with, or recovered from COVID-19. The sample metadata nearly always contained a de-identified subject ID, COVID-19 status, age in years and sex. The repertoires were released in a freely available public database meant as a resource for research on the immune response to SARS-CoV-2. The material from the prospective study consisted of cDNA or gDNA derived from T cells, B-cell-depleted T cells, or PBMCs.

The immunoSEQ Assay, a bias-controlled multiplex PCR, was used to amplify TCRbeta CDR3 regions from genomic DNA. The source study handled its data this way. Nucleated cell counts per sample were estimated from amplification of reference gene primers within the assay. To quantify the absolute abundance of each unique TCRbeta CDR3 rearrangement, sequence reads were collapsed and filtered. For each sample, productive Simpson clonality was calculated by taking the square root of Simpson's diversity index across productive rearrangements. TCRdb stores this immuneACCESS table with in-frame sequences only. Part of the clones is absent; in the studies checked, under half of the shortfall reflects unresolved V genes, and no reason is known for the rest. V, J and clone size are those of that table, while D and trimming were read from the DNA. The sample table records 60,000 or so clones; around 87% of these occur just once. The top ten constitute around 6.6% of the sample.

The collaborating institutions used their own protocols to collect whole blood in K2EDTA tubes. For TCRbeta analysis, collaborators shipped samples in one of three forms: frozen whole blood, isolated PBMCs, or DNA extracted from either of those sample types. The investigation overall reported the following: The amount of clinical and demographic metadata varied by source and participant and was provided uncurated.

The sample taken for sequencing was peripheral blood. This receptor was obtained from a man aged 55 to 70 with acute or convalescent COVID-19.

DNA sequence: TGTGCCAGCAGTCTCCGACAGGAGGACGAGCAGTACTTC. It codes for CASSLRQEDEQYF. The chain is assembled from TRBV27 and TRBJ2-7; TRBD1 is possibly the D segment (6 matching bases). From the cysteine up to the phenylalanine, the CDR3 has a length of 13 residues. Only the CDR3 region is kept as DNA, spanning 39 bases read in frame from base 1. Per the germline V gene (reference sequence), MNHEY is the CDR1 and SMNVEV is the CDR2. V is pared back by 5 bases and J by 5 bases, with 13 bases lying between the germline termini.